This T cell receptor beta chain comes out of a study of brain T cells in children with intractable seizures. Findings of the study overall: Top 50 brain clonotypes included both public and private clones. Pre- and post-surgery blood differed in depth, so pre-surgery absences may be undersampling. Viral specificity was inferred only from CDR3 similarity; HCMV serostatus was unknown.

TCRdb keeps only in-frame clones here, not all; method: immunoSEQ multiplex PCR. The data show about 8,000 clones, around 73% seen once. Trimming took 0 bases from V and 8 from J, leaving 19 bases between them. Germline V gene sequence: CDR1 SEHNR, CDR2 FQNEAQ (reference sequence). The CDR3 is made up of 16 amino acids. Surgery cases with the highest brain T cell transcript signatures were chosen for sequencing. Patients received at least one anti-epileptic drug before surgery. This clone was seen only a few times. Its matching antigen is unknown. The specimen was resected brain tissue, collected at surgery. The receptor was derived from a boy in the first two years of life with tuberous sclerosis and intractable seizures. The V call is TRBV7-9, the J call TRBJ1-2; a possible D gene is TRBD1 (6 bases). The CDR3 DNA reads TGTGCCAGCAGCTTAGCCCCAGGGGCCGACGGGGGGGGCTACACCTTC. This gives the protein CASSLAPGADGGGYTF.